The 30 T cell receptor beta chains given below trace back to one sample, sequenced in a study of Ad26.COV2.S vaccination and SARS-CoV-2 variants. Assay: immunoSEQ multiplex PCR; the TCRdb copy retains only in-frame clones and omits some. Of approximately 460,000 clones listed, 70% to 90% were seen once; the top ten hold 1.5% to 2%. Treatment of the sample: some 20 received Ad26.COV2.S at low or high dose, single or two shots; 5 received placebo; per-sample allocation not given. Collection of samples fell on day 63 after the first vaccine or placebo injection. Specimen: peripheral blood, collected in a trial of Ad26.COV2.S vaccine versus placebo. These receptors were taken from a person aged 18-65 years who received the Ad26.COV2.S COVID-19 vaccine or a placebo.

This chain connects TRBV6-5 to TRBJ1-6, with D unresolved. The CDR3 is made up of 15 amino acids. V was trimmed by 6 bases and J by 6 bases, leaving 15 bases between them. Per the germline V gene, CDR1 is MNHEY and CDR2 is SVGAGI. CDR3 protein: CASSRTPGFNSPLHF. In DNA, the CDR3 is TGTGCCAGCAGCCGAACCCCAGGATTTAATTCACCCCTCCACTTT.

The chain carries TRBV23-1 and TRBJ1-4; D not certain. TRBV23-1 is an ORF, with its function uncertain. Deletions cut 0 bases from V and 2 bases from J, with 16 bases between. The CDR3 is 18 residues long. CDR3 protein: CASSQSTQVDGTNEKLFF. Here the CDR3 DNA reads TGCGCCAGCAGTCAATCGACCCAAGTAGACGGGACTAATGAAAAACTGTTTTTT.

This chain connects TRBV7-9 to TRBJ1-1; D not resolved. This CDR3 contains 13 residues. The germline V gene encodes CDR1 SEHNR and CDR2 FQNEAQ (reference sequence). The V gene lost 1 base and the J gene lost 1 base, with 4 bases spanning the gap. CDR3 in DNA: TGTGCCAGCAGCTTAGGAGCGAACACTGAAGCTTTCTTT. It translates to CASSLGANTEAFF. Drawing the rest from reference TRBV7-9 and TRBJ1-1, the complete variable domain is DTGVSQNPRHKITKRGQNVTFRCDPISEHNRLYWYRQTLGQGPEFLTYFQNEAQLEKSRLLSDRFSAERPKGSFSTLEIQRTEQGDSAMYLCASSLGANTEAFFGQGTRLTVV.

The chain links TRBV28 to TRBJ2-3; no firm D call. Germline CDR1 is MDHEN and CDR2 is SYDVKM. CDR3 length equals 15 residues. Trimming pared 2 bases from V and 5 bases from J, leaving 14 bases between. The DNA for the CDR3 is TGTGCCAGCAGTTTAGGTGCTCGGTGGGGAGATACGCAGTATTTT. Translation gives CASSLGARWGDTQYF.

The CDR3 loop reads CSVSDRGNEKLFF. The CDR3 bases are TGCAGCGTTTCGGACAGGGGGAATGAAAAACTGTTTTTT. The J gene is TRBJ1-4, the V gene TRBV29-1, with TRBD1 matching over 10 bases. Trimming cost V 5 bases and J 5 bases; bases outside gene matches: 2. This CDR3 is built from 13 residues. CDR1 is SQVTM and CDR2 is ANQGSEA in the germline V gene.

This chain connects TRBV7-2 to TRBJ2-4; D not resolved. Deletions cut 3 bases from V and 7 bases from J, with 10 bases between. Per germline, CDR1 SGHTA and CDR2 FQGNSA. This CDR3 has 13 amino acids. CDR3 sequence reads: CASSLVERNIQYF. The CDR3 DNA follows: TGTGCCAGCAGCTTGGTTGAGAGGAACATTCAGTACTTC.

V is TRBV7-9 and J is TRBJ2-1; D gene ambiguous. V dropped 7 bases and J dropped 3 bases, with 7 bases sitting between them. The CDR3 totals 12 residues. Germline values: CDR1 SEHNR, CDR2 FQNEAQ (reference sequence). CDR3 DNA: TGTGCCAGCACCCATAACTACAATGAGCAGTTCTTC. It translates to CASTHNYNEQFF. Variable domain in full (rest from reference TRBV7-9 and TRBJ2-1): DTGVSQNPRHKITKRGQNVTFRCDPISEHNRLYWYRQTLGQGPEFLTYFQNEAQLEKSRLLSDRFSAERPKGSFSTLEIQRTEQGDSAMYLCASTHNYNEQFFGPGTRLTVL.

This clone has only a few counts. The V and J genes are TRBV15 and TRBJ2-2, with 7 bases aligning to TRBD2. V lost 3 bases and J lost 4; bases outside the gene matches: 2. The CDR3 is 14 amino acids. Germline assignment: CDR1 LNHNV and CDR2 YYDKDF (reference sequence). The CDR3 bases are TGTGCCACCAGCAGGCGCGGGGGCACCGGGGAGCTGTTTTTT. This encodes CATSRRGGTGELFF.

V usage is TRBV18 and J usage is TRBJ2-2, with D perhaps TRBD1 or TRBD2 (5 bases each). The CDR3 is 17 amino acids. Between the trimmed V and J ends, which lost 3 bases and 1 base, there was a span of 15 bases. Germline lookup yields CDR1 KGHSH and CDR2 LQKENI. DNA of the CDR3: TGTGCCAGCTCACCCCACCATGGTGGGGGGAACACCGGGGAGCTGTTTTTT. Its translation is CASSPHHGGGNTGELFF.

This sequence joins TRBV11-2 and TRBJ1-1, with no clear D. Per the germline V gene, CDR1 is SGHAT and CDR2 is FQNNGV. There are 14 residues in the CDR3. Trimming removed 2 bases at V and 1 base at J, with 8 bases between. DNA for the CDR3: TGTGCCAGCAGCTTAAGTTCAGAGAACACTGAAGCTTTCTTT. Translated: CASSLSSENTEAFF.

With respect to this clone: The same CDR3 can be traced to other DNA sequences in this sample. CDR3 in amino acids: CSVRTGSSYEQYF. CDR3 DNA: TGCAGCGTTCGGACAGGGAGCTCCTACGAGCAGTACTTC. The V and J genes are TRBV29-1 and TRBJ2-7; 8 bases map to TRBD1. CDR3 length: 13 amino acids. The trim removed 5 bases at V and 0 bases at J, leaving 3 bases unmatched. Germline V lookup: CDR1 SQVTM, CDR2 ANQGSEA.

The chain couples TRBV28 to TRBJ1-2; D not resolved. Trimming left V 4 bases short and J 4 bases short, with 4 bases between. The CDR3 is 11 amino acids. The germline CDR1 and CDR2 sequences are MDHEN and SYDVKM. CDR3 coding DNA: TGTGCCAGCAGTTCCCTCTATGGCTACACCTTC. This translates into CASSSLYGYTF.

The rearrangement joins TRBV6-5 to TRBJ2-1, with D hard to call. The CDR3 runs to 15 residues. V was trimmed by 6 bases and J by 5 bases, leaving 17 bases between them. Germline CDR1 MNHEY, CDR2 SVGAGI. This chain's CDR3 is CASREWGKGHNEQFF. CDR3 nucleotides: TGTGCCAGCAGGGAGTGGGGAAAGGGTCACAATGAGCAGTTCTTC.

This chain links TRBV5-1 with TRBJ2-7; tentatively, D is TRBD1 (5 bases). Trimming pared 0 bases from V and 6 bases from J, leaving 13 bases between. The CDR3 is made up of 14 amino acids. Germline CDR1 is SGHRS and CDR2 is YFSETQ. The CDR3, as DNA: TGCGCCAGCAGCTTGGCCCGACAGATATCCGAGCAGTACTTC. It is translated as CASSLARQISEQYF.

The rearrangement joins TRBV7-2 to TRBJ1-2, with 8 bases that match TRBD1. The CDR3 runs to 14 residues. With 6 bases clipped from V and 4 bases from J, the junction kept 7 bases outside the gene matches. Germline V gene data show CDR1 as SGHTA and CDR2 as FQGNSA. The CDR3 nucleotides read TGTGCCAGCAGTCACGGGACAGGACCCTATGGCTACACCTTC. It encodes CASSHGTGPYGYTF.

V is TRBV6-5 and J is TRBJ2-2; 9 nucleotides match TRBD2. With 8 bases clipped from V and 7 bases from J, the junction kept 8 bases outside the gene matches. CDR1 and CDR2 from the germline V gene are MNHEY and SVGAGI. This CDR3 spans 14 amino acids. CDR3 in amino acids: CASQRQREVGELFF. The CDR3 DNA sequence: TGTGCCAGCCAACGCCAGCGGGAGGTCGGGGAGCTGTTTTTT.

This clone appeared a single time. A much larger clone lies one base from this, so it may be a read error. The CDR3 sequence: CASSPRGTGELFF. The CDR3 nucleotides are TGTGCCAGCAGCCCCCGGGGCACCGGGGAGCTGTTTTTT. The chain couples TRBV11-3 to TRBJ2-2; a weak D match, TRBD2 (5 bases). Trimming removed 5 bases from V and 4 bases from J, with 8 bases in between. CDR3 size: 13 residues. Germline CDR1 is SGHNT and CDR2 is YENEEA.

This chain connects TRBV30 to TRBJ1-1; D ambiguous. The CDR3 is made up of 11 amino acids. The germline V gene has CDR1 GTSNPN and CDR2 SVGIG (reference sequence). V shed 3 bases and J shed 2 bases, with 4 bases lying between them. CDR3 in amino acids: CAWRANTEAFF. In DNA, the CDR3 is TGTGCCTGGAGGGCAAACACTGAAGCTTTCTTT. The full variable domain, completed using reference TRBV30 and TRBJ1-1, is SQTIHQWPATLVQPVGSPLSLECTVEGTSNPNLYWYRQAAGRGLQLLFYSVGIGQISSEVPQNLSASRPQDRQFILSSKKLLLSDSGFYLCAWRANTEAFFGQGTRLTVV.

The rearrangement uses TRBV19 and TRBJ2-7, with 14 bases identical to TRBD2. The CDR3 is 16 residues long. Trimming took 4 bases from V and 4 from J; bases not matched to a gene: 6. Germline V CDR1 and CDR2: LNHDA, SQIVND (reference sequence). This chain's CDR3 is CASSKDGTSGSYEQYF. Written as DNA, the CDR3 is TGTGCCAGTAGTAAGGACGGGACTAGCGGGAGTTACGAGCAGTACTTC.

This sequence joins TRBV11-2 and TRBJ2-3; D remains ambiguous. This CDR3 has 15 amino acids. Germline lookup yields CDR1 SGHAT and CDR2 FQNNGV. V was shortened by 5 bases and J by 0 bases, with 12 bases between the two germline ends. The CDR3 protein is CASSPQHLSTDTQYF. The CDR3 DNA reads TGTGCCAGCAGCCCCCAACACTTAAGCACAGATACGCAGTATTTT.

The chain is built from TRBV7-8 and TRBJ1-2, with 8 nucleotides matching TRBD1. The CDR3 is 12 residues long. Trimming removed 3 bases from V and 12 bases from J; junction bases left unmatched: 6. CDR1 and CDR2 (germline): SGHVS, FQNEAQ. CDR3 protein: CASSLMDRENTF. The CDR3 DNA sequence: TGTGCCAGCAGCTTGATGGACAGGGAGAACACCTTC.

This chain links TRBV5-1 with TRBJ1-2; tentative D call: TRBD1 (5 bases). Trimming stripped 0 bases from V and 13 bases from J, with 22 bases between. Germline V gives CDR1 SGHRS, CDR2 YFSETQ. The CDR3 spans 15 residues. The CDR3 DNA reads as TGCGCCAGCAGCTTGGAAGAATTGGAACAGACAGTTGCCACCTTC. The encoded protein is CASSLEELEQTVATF.

This clone turned up a few times. The V and J genes are TRBV9 and TRBJ1-6; D remains unclear. The V end was cut by 2 bases, the J end by 9 bases, with 9 bases between. Germline V gene data show CDR1 as SGDLS and CDR2 as YYNGEE. This CDR3 contains 13 residues. The CDR3 protein is CASSVEGLSPLHF. The CDR3 nucleotides read TGTGCCAGCAGCGTCGAGGGCCTTTCACCCCTCCACTTT. The full variable domain, with the rest looked up from reference TRBV9 and TRBJ1-6, is DSGVTQTPKHLITATGQRVTLRCSPRSGDLSVYWYQQSLDQGLQFLIQYYNGEERAKGNILERFSAQQFPDLHSELNLSSLELGDSALYFCASSVEGLSPLHFGNGTRLTVT.

The gene calls are TRBV29-1 and TRBJ1-5; no definite D call. V shed 4 bases and J shed 11 bases, with 18 bases lying between them. The CDR3 extends over 13 amino acids. Germline V gene lookup returns CDR1 SQVTM and CDR2 ANQGSEA. In nucleotides, the CDR3 is TGCAGCGTTGTAGAGGGATTCGTTAGGGCCCAGCATTTT. Translated: CSVVEGFVRAQHF.

V and J are TRBV5-4 and TRBJ1-4; D gene ambiguous. Trimming took 3 bases from V and 6 from J, leaving 12 bases between them. CDR1 is SGHNT, CDR2 YYREEE, per germline (reference sequence). CDR3 size: 14 residues. CDR3 bases: TGTGCCAGCAGCTCAATGGACGGCGATGAAAAACTGTTTTTT. This codes for CASSSMDGDEKLFF.

V and J are TRBV28 and TRBJ1-5, with no clear D. Germline CDR1 reads MDHEN; CDR2 reads SYDVKM. CDR3 length: 14 amino acids. With 3 bases removed from V and 0 bases from J, the gap between germline ends came to 6 bases. CDR3 protein: CASSFIYSNQPQHF. Written as DNA, the CDR3 is TGTGCCAGCAGTTTTATTTATAGCAATCAGCCCCAGCATTTT.

On this clone: Other DNA sequences of this sample code for an identical CDR3. This chain joins TRBV24-1 and TRBJ1-2; no definite D call. Germline lookup yields CDR1 KGHDR and CDR2 SFDVKD. V was trimmed by 0 bases and J by 6 bases, leaving 4 bases between them. The CDR3 spans 12 residues. The DNA for the CDR3 is TGTGCCACCAGTGATTTGGGGGATGGCTACACCTTC. The encoded protein is CATSDLGDGYTF.

The CDR3 DNA reads TGTGCCAGTAATGTAGGGACAGGGCAGCGGAGGAACACTGAAGCTTTCTTT. Residues: CASNVGTGQRRNTEAFF. The chain uses TRBV19 and TRBJ1-1; TRBD1 matches 9 bases. The V gene end was trimmed by 7 bases and the J gene end by 1 base; junction bases not matched to a gene: 13. This CDR3 comprises 17 residues. Germline loops: CDR1 LNHDA, CDR2 SQIVND (reference sequence).

This sequence joins TRBV29-1 and TRBJ2-2; D gene ambiguous. Looked up from germline, CDR1 is SQVTM and CDR2 is ANQGSEA. Trimming removed 1 base from V and 3 bases from J, with 12 bases in between. This CDR3 has 15 amino acids. Here the CDR3 reads CSVEVNGTYTGELFF. The DNA of the CDR3 is TGCAGCGTTGAAGTTAATGGCACCTACACCGGGGAGCTGTTTTTT.

This chain uses TRBV28 with TRBJ2-3; 14 bases line up with TRBD2. The germline V gene encodes CDR1 MDHEN and CDR2 SYDVKM. The CDR3 loop spans 19 amino acids. With V trimmed by 3 bases and J by 3 bases, 11 bases remained unmatched. The CDR3, as DNA: TGTGCCAGCAGTTTCAACCCCACGACTAGCGGGGGGGTAACAGATACGCAGTATTTT. Translated: CASSFNPTTSGGVTDTQYF.